These 22 T cell receptor beta chains were all obtained from the same sample, sequenced in a study of cytomegalovirus exposure and HLA in healthy donors. Researchers ran the PCR with 60 Vbeta and 13 Jbeta primers. Sequenced by immunoSEQ multiplex PCR; TCRdb stores in-frame clones only, minus some. The sample lists 160,000 or so clones, around three quarters seen once, with 1% in the top ten. Source material: PBMCs. These receptors originate from a woman aged 40-49 years in good health and CMV-seronegative.

The chain couples TRBV5-1 to TRBJ2-1; TRBD2 agrees at 10 bases. The J segment lost 9 bases and the V segment lost 0 bases, leaving 3 bases of the junction unmatched. The CDR3 contains 14 residues. CDR1 is SGHRS, CDR2 YFSETQ, per germline. CDR3 DNA: TGCGCCAGCAGCTTGGGTCTAGCGGGAGTTGAGCAGTTCTTC. Protein sequence: CASSLGLAGVEQFF.

The chain has TRBV9 and TRBJ2-2; 8 nucleotides match TRBD2. The V gene's germline CDR1 is SGDLS and CDR2 YYNGEE. CDR3 length: 15 amino acids. The V and J ends lost 3 bases and 6 bases, in that order; junction bases with no gene match: 7. The CDR3 is CASSESGSNAGELFF. CDR3 coding DNA: TGTGCCAGCAGCGAAAGCGGGAGTAACGCCGGGGAGCTGTTTTTT.

CDR3 DNA sequence: TGCGCCAGCAGCTTGGAAGGGGAAGATAATTCACCCCTCCACTTT. Amino acids: CASSLEGEDNSPLHF. The rearrangement uses TRBV5-1 and TRBJ1-6; weak D call: TRBD1 (5 bases). Germline assignment: CDR1 SGHRS and CDR2 YFSETQ. Deletions cut 0 bases from V and 5 bases from J, with 9 bases between. CDR3 length: 15 amino acids. The entire variable domain, with the rest obtained from reference TRBV5-1 and TRBJ1-6, is as follows: KAGVTQTPRYLIKTRGQQVTLSCSPISGHRSVSWYQQTPGQGLQFLFEYFSETQRNKGNFPGRFSGRQFSNSRSEMNVSTLELGDSALYLCASSLEGEDNSPLHFGNGTRLTVT.

This chain uses TRBV6-1 with TRBJ2-5, with 8 nucleotides matching TRBD1. Losses at the gene ends were 7 bases for V and 5 bases for J; bases not matched to a gene: 9. CDR1 and CDR2 from the germline V gene are MNHNS and SASEGT. This CDR3 region has 14 residues. CDR3: CASTGGTGVETQYF. The CDR3, as DNA: TGTGCCAGCACGGGCGGGACAGGAGTGGAGACCCAGTACTTC.

The V and J genes are TRBV11-3 and TRBJ1-1, with D perhaps TRBD1 (6 bases). Germline CDR1 is SGHNT and CDR2 is YENEEA. The CDR3 runs 14 residues. Trimming removed 4 bases at V and 3 bases at J, with 12 bases between. The CDR3 DNA reads TGTGCCAGCAGCTCGCACAGGGAAGACACTGAAGCTTTCTTT. Amino acids: CASSSHREDTEAFF.

The V gene is TRBV28, the J gene TRBJ1-5; D gene ambiguous. Trimming cost V 4 bases and J 7 bases, with 8 bases left between them. Germline assignment: CDR1 MDHEN and CDR2 SYDVKM. CDR3 length: 12 amino acids. This CDR3 is CASSSQVQPQHF. The DNA for the CDR3 is TGTGCCAGCAGTTCGCAGGTGCAGCCCCAGCATTTT.

V and J are TRBV18 and TRBJ2-7; 7 nucleotides align to TRBD2. This CDR3 is 16 amino acids long. Trimming took 3 bases from V and 1 from J; bases not matched to a gene: 9. The germline V gene encodes CDR1 KGHSH and CDR2 LQKENI. This CDR3 reads CASSPYGGGSSYEQYF. CDR3 DNA: TGTGCCAGCTCACCGTATGGGGGAGGGTCGTCCTACGAGCAGTACTTC.

This sequence joins TRBV29-1 and TRBJ1-2; D not resolved. Trimming took off 6 bases at V and 0 bases at J, with 14 bases between the two ends. CDR1 and CDR2 from the germline V gene are SQVTM and ANQGSEA. The CDR3 runs to 14 residues. CDR3 residues: CSVHDFRANYGYTF. CDR3 DNA: TGCAGCGTCCACGACTTCAGAGCTAACTATGGCTACACCTTC.

This clone was recorded only once. The chain links TRBV7-9 to TRBJ2-2; no clear D gene. CDR1 is SEHNR, CDR2 FQNEAQ, per germline (reference sequence). The V gene lost 1 base and the J gene lost 7 bases, with 7 bases spanning the gap. The CDR3 covers 13 residues. In DNA form, the CDR3 reads TGTGCCAGCAGCTTAGACGGTAACGGGGAGCTGTTTTTT. This gives the protein CASSLDGNGELFF.

The V and J genes are TRBV9 and TRBJ1-2; a weak D match, TRBD1 (6 bases). The CDR3 is 15 amino acids. V was trimmed by 4 bases and J by 5 bases, leaving 18 bases between them. From germline, CDR1 is SGDLS and CDR2 YYNGEE. The CDR3 nucleotides are TGTGCCAGCAGCACCTTCCTCCAGGGGCCTTATGGCTACACCTTC. This encodes CASSTFLQGPYGYTF.

The chain couples TRBV9 to TRBJ2-7; maybe TRBD2 (5 bases). Germline-derived CDR1 and CDR2 are SGDLS and YYNGEE. V was shortened by 1 base and J by 0 bases, with 8 bases between the two germline ends. The CDR3 has 14 amino acids. CDR3 amino acids: CASSVYGDSYEQYF. CDR3 DNA: TGTGCCAGCAGCGTATACGGGGACTCCTACGAGCAGTACTTC.

This chain joins TRBV5-1 and TRBJ2-5; TRBD1 agrees at 7 bases. The CDR3 has 16 residues. Losses at the gene ends were 2 bases for V and 5 bases for J; bases not matched to a gene: 12. Looked up from germline, CDR1 is SGHRS and CDR2 is YFSETQ. Here the CDR3 DNA reads TGCGCCAGCAGCTTTTATCGACAGGGTGGGGAGGAGACCCAGTACTTC. This sequence encodes CASSFYRQGGEETQYF.

The chain couples TRBV6-1 to TRBJ1-2, with 7 positions matching TRBD1. CDR3 size: 16 residues. J lost 4 bases, V lost 3 bases, and 11 bases had no gene match. Germline CDR1 and CDR2: MNHNS and SASEGT. Here the CDR3 DNA reads TGTGCCAGCAGTGAGTGGCAGGGGGGTTTTGTCTATGGCTACACCTTC. It codes for CASSEWQGGFVYGYTF.

This clone was seen more than once but under ten times. V gene TRBV18 combines with J gene TRBJ1-5; D not resolved. Germline assignment: CDR1 KGHSH and CDR2 LQKENI. V shed 5 bases and J shed 4 bases, with 6 bases lying between them. The CDR3 spans 12 residues. The CDR3 sequence: CASSGENQPQHF. The CDR3 nucleotides read TGTGCCAGCTCAGGGGAGAATCAGCCCCAGCATTTT.

The chain joins TRBV7-6 to TRBJ2-7; weak D call: TRBD2 (6 bases). This CDR3 region has 15 residues. Germline lookup yields CDR1 SGHVS and CDR2 FNYEAQ. With 2 bases removed from V and 0 bases from J, the gap between germline ends came to 11 bases. This CDR3 is CASSLMGGNSYEQYF. For the CDR3, the DNA is TGTGCCAGCAGCTTAATGGGCGGGAACTCCTACGAGCAGTACTTC. The whole variable domain, filled in from reference TRBV7-6 and TRBJ2-7, reads GAGVSQSPRYKVTKRGQDVALRCDPISGHVSLYWYRQALGQGPEFLTYFNYEAQQDKSGLPNDRFSAERPEGSISTLTIQRTEQRDSAMYRCASSLMGGNSYEQYFGPGTRLTVT.

The rearrangement uses TRBV7-9 and TRBJ2-7; D perhaps matches TRBD2 (5 bases). Trimming removed 4 bases at V and 2 bases at J, with 9 bases between. From germline, CDR1 is SEHNR and CDR2 FQNEAQ (reference sequence). The CDR3 sequence is 13 residues long. CDR3 sequence: CASSSGLPYEQYF. The DNA of the CDR3 is TGTGCCAGCAGCTCGGGATTGCCCTACGAGCAGTACTTC.

CDR3 DNA sequence: TGTGCCAGCAGACGACAGGGTGGACAGCCCCAGCATTTT. Its translation is CASRRQGGQPQHF. The J gene is TRBJ1-5, the V gene TRBV2, with 7 bases that match TRBD1. Germline CDR1 is SNHLY and CDR2 is FYNNEI. The CDR3 totals 13 residues. The ends lost 6 bases at V and 7 bases at J; junction bases unmatched: 6.

J is TRBJ2-1 and V is TRBV7-9; 13 positions agree with TRBD2. The germline V gene encodes CDR1 SEHNR and CDR2 FQNEAQ (reference sequence). Trimming removed 8 bases from V and 12 bases from J; junction bases left unmatched: 10. The CDR3 length is 14 residues. CDR3 protein: CASRGLAGEIRQFF. The CDR3 DNA reads TGTGCCAGCCGCGGACTAGCGGGAGAGATACGGCAGTTCTTC.

The rearrangement links TRBV5-8 to TRBJ2-5; 7 bases match TRBD2. The J segment lost 4 bases and the V segment lost 0 bases, leaving 6 bases of the junction unmatched. The CDR3 extends over 15 amino acids. From germline, CDR1 is SGHTS and CDR2 YDEGEE. Here the CDR3 reads CASSLGTSEVETQYF. Written as DNA, the CDR3 is TGTGCCAGCAGCTTGGGGACTAGTGAGGTAGAGACCCAGTACTTC. The full variable domain, with the rest looked up from reference TRBV5-8 and TRBJ2-5, is EAGVTQSPTHLIKTRGQQATLRCSPISGHTSVYWYQQALGLGLQFLLWYDEGEERNRGNFPPRFSGRQFPNYSSELNVNALELEDSALYLCASSLGTSEVETQYFGPGTRLLVL.

The chain uses TRBV6-5 and TRBJ1-5, with D hard to call. Trimming removed 5 bases from V and 4 bases from J, with 9 bases in between. This CDR3 spans 13 amino acids. Germline CDR1 is MNHEY and CDR2 is SVGAGI. In nucleotides, the CDR3 is TGTGCCAGCAGTCGACGGAGGAATCAGCCCCAGCATTTT. Translated: CASSRRRNQPQHF.

The rearrangement uses TRBV28 and TRBJ1-5, with D hard to call. The CDR3 is made up of 15 amino acids. Trimming left V 3 bases short and J 7 bases short, with 16 bases between. From germline, CDR1 is MDHEN and CDR2 SYDVKM. CDR3 DNA sequence: TGTGCCAGCAGTTTTAGTACTCCGGGAACCCAGCCCCAGCATTTT. Encoded protein: CASSFSTPGTQPQHF.

This chain links TRBV30 with TRBJ2-7; TRBD1 agrees at 9 bases. Germline V gene data show CDR1 as GTSNPN and CDR2 as SVGIG (reference sequence). The CDR3 is made up of 15 amino acids. Unmatched junction bases numbered 10, after V lost 3 bases and J lost 4 bases. CDR3 nucleotide sequence: TGTGCCTGGAGGCGCCCGGGACAGGGACTATACGAGCAGTACTTC. This encodes CAWRRPGQGLYEQYF.